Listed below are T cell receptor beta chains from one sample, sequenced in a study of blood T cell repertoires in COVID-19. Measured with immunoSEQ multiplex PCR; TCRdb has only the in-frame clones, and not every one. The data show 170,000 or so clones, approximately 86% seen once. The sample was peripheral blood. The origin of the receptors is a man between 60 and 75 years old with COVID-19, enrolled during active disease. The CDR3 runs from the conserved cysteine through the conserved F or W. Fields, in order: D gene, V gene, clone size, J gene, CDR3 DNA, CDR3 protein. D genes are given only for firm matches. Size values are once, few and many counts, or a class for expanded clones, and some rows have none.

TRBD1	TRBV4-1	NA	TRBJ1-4	TGCGCCAGCAGCCAAACCGGACAGGGGGCAAATGAAAAACTGTTTTTT	CASSQTGQGANEKLFF
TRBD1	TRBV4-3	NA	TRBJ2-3	TGCGCCAGCAGCCAACAGGACAGGGTTAGCACAGATACGCAGTATTTT	CASSQQDRVSTDTQYF
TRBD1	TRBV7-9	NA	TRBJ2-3	TGTGCCAGCAGCTTAGGACAGGGGAACACAGATACGCAGTATTTT	CASSLGQGNTDTQYF
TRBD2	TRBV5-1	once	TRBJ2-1	TGCGCCAGCAGCAGGACTAGCGGGAACAATGAGCAGTTCTTC	CASSRTSGNNEQFF
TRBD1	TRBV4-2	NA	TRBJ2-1	TGTGCCAGCAGGGGGGACAGAACCTACAATGAGCAGTTCTTC	CASRGDRTYNEQFF
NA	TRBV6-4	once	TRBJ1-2	TGTGCCAGCAGCGGTTCGGGTGGCTACACCTTC	CASSGSGGYTF
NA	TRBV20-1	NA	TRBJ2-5	TGCAGTGCTAGTCTCCCAGGCCAAGAGACCCAGTACTTC	CSASLPGQETQYF
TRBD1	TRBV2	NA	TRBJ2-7	TGTGCCAGCAGTTTCTCCCCGACAGGGTACGAGCAGTACTTC	CASSFSPTGYEQYF
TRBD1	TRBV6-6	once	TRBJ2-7	TGTGCCAGCAGGGATCGGGACAGTCAACGGTCCTACGAGCAGTACTTC	CASRDRDSQRSYEQYF
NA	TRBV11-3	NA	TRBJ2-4	TGTGCCAGCAGCCCTAGTATCTCGGGGAACATTCAGTACTTC	CASSPSISGNIQYF
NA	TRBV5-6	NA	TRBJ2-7	TGTGCCAGCAGCCTGGGGCCGGACAGCTCCGTCGAGCAGTACTTC	CASSLGPDSSVEQYF
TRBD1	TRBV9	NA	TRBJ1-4	TGTGCCAGCAGTAAGGAAAGGGACAGGGCTAATGAAAAACTGTTTTTT	CASSKERDRANEKLFF
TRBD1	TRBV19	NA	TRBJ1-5	TGTGCCTGGCTCCGGGACAGGAAATTTATGGGGTATAGCAATCAGCCCCAGCATTTT	CAWLRDRKFMGYSNQPQHF
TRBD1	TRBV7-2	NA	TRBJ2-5	TGTGCCAGCAGCCCAGGGACAGGGAGAGGGGGAGAGACCCAGTACTTC	CASSPGTGRGGETQYF
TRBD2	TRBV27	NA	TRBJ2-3	TGTGCCAGCAGTTTTAGAACTAGCGGGGCAGATACGCAGTATTTT	CASSFRTSGADTQYF
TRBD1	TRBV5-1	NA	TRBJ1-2	TGCGCCAGCAGCTTGGTGGGACAGCGGGATGGCTACACCTTC	CASSLVGQRDGYTF
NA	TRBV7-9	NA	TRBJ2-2	TGTGCCAGCACCCTGCCGGGGGACAGCACCGGGGAGCTGTTTTTT	CASTLPGDSTGELFF
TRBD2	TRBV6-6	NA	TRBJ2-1	TGTGCCAGCACCCTACCGGGCGGGAGTAATGAGCAGTTCTTC	CASTLPGGSNEQFF
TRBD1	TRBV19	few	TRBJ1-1	TGTGCCAGCAACCACAGGGGCCAGACGAACACTGAAGCTTTCTTT	CASNHRGQTNTEAFF
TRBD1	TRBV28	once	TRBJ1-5	TGTGCCAGCAGTGACGGACAGGGGTATCAGCCCCAGCATTTT	CASSDGQGYQPQHF
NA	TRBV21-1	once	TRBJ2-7	TGTGCCAGCAGCAAAGCACTATCCGGGACTAGCGGGACCGAGCAGTACTTC	CASSKALSGTSGTEQYF
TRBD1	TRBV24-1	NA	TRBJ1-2	TGTGCCACCAGTGATTTTGGGGCACAGGGGGGAATTGAGGGCTACACCTTC	CATSDFGAQGGIEGYTF
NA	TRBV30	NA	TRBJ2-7	TGTGCCTGGAGTCCCCTGTCTAGCTCGTCCTACGAGCAGTACTTC	CAWSPLSSSSYEQYF
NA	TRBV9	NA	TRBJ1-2	TGTGCCAGCAGCGTAGCCGGACAGAGGGGTGGCTACACCTTC	CASSVAGQRGGYTF